This T cell receptor (beta chain) derives from a study of cytomegalovirus exposure and HLA in healthy donors. Study observations and caveats: By a later analysis, the bulk of CMV-associated TCR beta chains appeared HLA-restricted. Within an earlier analysis, most TCR beta V segments proved productive either about 90% or about 30% of the time. Reportedly, fewer N-insertions than the roughly 690-donor mean appeared in an Asian-associated ancestry cluster in a later analysis.

Of note for this clone: What it binds is unknown.

PCR primers comprised 60 Vbeta and 13 Jbeta primers. Per the study methods: In a later analysis, the count reached 80 million or so unique TCR beta chains, with 10 million to 14 million shared. Libraries were prepared by immunoSEQ multiplex PCR; TCRdb keeps only in-frame clonotypes and omits some of them. The D gene and trimming were derived from the DNA, and the V and J assignments and clone size from that table. The sample has tens of thousands of clones; over 55% are singletons. The sequence was collected from a woman aged 45-65 years in good health and CMV-seropositive. Sequencing was done on a sample of PBMCs.

The CDR3 DNA reads as TGCAGCGTGGTAACAGGGGCTGGGGCCAACGTCCTGACTTTC. Its protein product is CSVVTGAGANVLTF. This chain uses TRBV29-1 with TRBJ2-6, with TRBD1 identical over 7 bases. J gave up 2 bases and V 6 bases, and 4 bases lay outside the gene matches. The CDR3 has 14 residues. The germline V gene has CDR1 SQVTM and CDR2 ANQGSEA.